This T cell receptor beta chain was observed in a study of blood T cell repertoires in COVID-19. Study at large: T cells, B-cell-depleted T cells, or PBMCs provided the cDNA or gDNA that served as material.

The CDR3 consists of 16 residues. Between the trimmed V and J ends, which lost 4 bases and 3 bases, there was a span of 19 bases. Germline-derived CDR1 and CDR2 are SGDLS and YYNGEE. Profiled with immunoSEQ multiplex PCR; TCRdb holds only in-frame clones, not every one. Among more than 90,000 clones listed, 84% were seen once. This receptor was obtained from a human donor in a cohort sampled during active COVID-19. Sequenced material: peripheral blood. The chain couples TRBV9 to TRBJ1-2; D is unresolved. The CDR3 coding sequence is TGTGCCAGCAGCCCGACCGCGCAGGAACGATACTATGGCTACACCTTC. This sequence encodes CASSPTAQERYYGYTF. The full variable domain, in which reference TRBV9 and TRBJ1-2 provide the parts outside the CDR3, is DSGVTQTPKHLITATGQRVTLRCSPRSGDLSVYWYQQSLDQGLQFLIQYYNGEERAKGNILERFSAQQFPDLHSELNLSSLELGDSALYFCASSPTAQERYYGYTFGSGTRLTVV.